This TCR beta chain was recovered during a study of T cell repertoires in cytomegalovirus infection. On the study more broadly: Public TCR beta signatures were indicative of both CMV infection and a matching HLA type.

The CDR3 is made up of 18 amino acids. Germline assignment: CDR1 LNHNV and CDR2 YYDKDF (reference sequence). The ends were cut back, 3 bases at V and 0 bases at J, with 18 bases in the middle. This clonotype has more than one count but fewer than ten. Its antigen is not identified. Study-level results: Carriers of CMV and the relevant HLA type were discriminated by public TCR beta frequency.

From the reads, TCRdb called clonotypes with MiXCR, one entry per CDR3 protein. Counted here are fewer than 900,000 distinct CDR3 sequences, almost 30% occurring once; the ten biggest clones make up around 13%. The chain is built from TRBV15 and TRBJ2-1, with D tentatively TRBD2 (7 bases). The receptor was isolated from a human donor in good health (CMV status not recorded). Some clones in this sample may be carry-over from other donors' samples. Specimen: cultured CD8+ T cells from PBMCs, collected from culture after CMV antigen stimulation. The CDR3 region has the DNA TGTGCCACCAGCAGTCTGCAGGGAGGGGGGAGCTCCTACAATGAGCAGTTCTTC. Encoded protein: CATSSLQGGGSSYNEQFF.